This T cell receptor (beta chain) was profiled in a study of early stage breast cancer tumors. The protocol was immunoSEQ multiplex PCR, while the TCRdb copy is restricted to in-frame clones and leaves out a portion. The table lists 20,000 to 25,000 clones, 75% to 80% of them singletons. Sequenced input: blood. The clonotype comes from a person in their sixties or seventies with breast cancer.

The CDR3 is CASSLAGGLDTGELFF. CDR3 bases: TGTGCCAGCAGCTTAGCAGGGGGATTGGACACCGGGGAGCTGTTTTTT. The gene calls are TRBV7-8 and TRBJ2-2, with a tentative D call TRBD1 (6 bases). CDR3 size: 16 residues. The V gene's germline CDR1 is SGHVS and CDR2 FQNEAQ. V was shortened by 0 bases and J by 3 bases, with 11 bases between the two germline ends.